The present TCR beta chain was sequenced within a study of cytomegalovirus exposure and HLA in healthy donors. Notes on the study in general: According to a subsequent analysis, TCR clusters from the first cohort were inclined to appear together in the 100 to 150 validation repertoires.

Method: immunoSEQ multiplex PCR; TCRdb's copy keeps in-frame clones and lacks some. This sample has 110,000 to 150,000 clones; approximately 90% occur once, and the top ten carry about 0.75%. The CDR3 contains 13 residues. Looked up from germline, CDR1 is GTSNPN and CDR2 is SVGIG (reference sequence). V was pared by 1 base and J by 11 bases, with 14 bases between. On this clone itself: The antigen remains undetermined.

The V call is TRBV30, the J call TRBJ1-4, with TRBD1 as a possible D gene (5 bases). The sequenced sample consisted of PBMCs. The clonotype was recovered from a man younger than 35 in good health and CMV-seronegative. The DNA of the CDR3 is TGTGCCTGGAGTGAGCAGGGCCCCGGTAAACTGTTTTTT. This sequence encodes CAWSEQGPGKLFF.